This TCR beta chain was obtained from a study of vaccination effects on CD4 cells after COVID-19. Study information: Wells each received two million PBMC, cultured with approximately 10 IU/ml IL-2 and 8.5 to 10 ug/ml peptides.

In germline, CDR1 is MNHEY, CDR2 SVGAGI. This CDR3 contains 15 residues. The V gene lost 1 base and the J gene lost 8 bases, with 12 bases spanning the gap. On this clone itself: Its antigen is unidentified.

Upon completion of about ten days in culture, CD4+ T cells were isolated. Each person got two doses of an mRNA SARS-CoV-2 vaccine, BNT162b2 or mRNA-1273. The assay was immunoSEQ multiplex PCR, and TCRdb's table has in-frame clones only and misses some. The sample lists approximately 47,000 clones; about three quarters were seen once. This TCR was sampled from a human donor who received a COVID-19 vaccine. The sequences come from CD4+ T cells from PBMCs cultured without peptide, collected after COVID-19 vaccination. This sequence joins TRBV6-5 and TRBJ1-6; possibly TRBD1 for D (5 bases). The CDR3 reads CASSYFATEDSPLHF. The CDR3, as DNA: TGTGCCAGCAGTTACTTCGCGACAGAAGATTCACCCCTCCACTTT.